This passage covers 4 T cell receptor beta chains from one sample sequenced in a study of shared clonotypes between healthy human individuals. TCRdb's copy holds only in-frame clones and misses some; the assay was immunoSEQ multiplex PCR. The table has under 350,000 clones, 80% to 90% seen once. The sequenced sample was memory CD8+ T cells sorted from blood. As for subset: CD45RO+ cells pooled with CCR7-negative TemRA cells. The source of these receptors is a man in his late teens or twenties in good health.

The V gene is TRBV5-6, the J gene TRBJ1-6; 9 bases align to TRBD1. The germline gives CDR1 SGHDT, CDR2 YYEEEE. Unmatched junction bases numbered 6, after V lost 4 bases and J lost 10 bases. The CDR3 sequence is 14 residues long. Here the CDR3 DNA reads TGTGCCAGCAGCATACAGGGGGCCGGGTCACCCCTCCACTTT. Its protein is CASSIQGAGSPLHF.

The chain carries TRBV2 and TRBJ2-7; the D gene is possibly TRBD2 (6 bases). The length of the CDR3 is 14 residues. From germline, CDR1 is SNHLY and CDR2 FYNNEI. Trimming pared 4 bases from V and 2 bases from J, leaving 12 bases between. In DNA, the CDR3 is TGTGCCAGCAGTGTCCCCAGGGAGGCCTACGAGCAGTACTTC. Protein: CASSVPREAYEQYF.

This chain connects TRBV12-2 to TRBJ2-3. TRBV12-2 is a recognized pseudogene. This CDR3 is built from 15 residues. CDR3 sequence: CASRLANATAYTQYF. DNA of the CDR3: TGTGCAAGTCGCTTAGCGAACGCTACGGCCTATACGCAGTATTTT.

The V and J genes are TRBV4-3 and TRBJ2-7, with D possibly matching TRBD1 (5 bases). The length of the CDR3 is 15 residues. The germline V gene has CDR1 LGHNA and CDR2 YSLEER. Trimming stripped 1 base from V and 4 bases from J, with 14 bases between. CDR3 region: CASSQVTGEEYEQYF. The CDR3 DNA reads TGCGCCAGCAGCCAAGTAACAGGAGAAGAATACGAGCAGTACTTC.